This T cell receptor beta chain stems from a study of shared clonotypes between healthy human individuals. TCRdb's table, derived via immunoSEQ multiplex PCR, lists solely in-frame clones and lacks some. This sample carries 2 million to 2.5 million clones, under 97% of them seen once, and the ten largest clones take around 0.13%. Study-wide points: The expectation was that sequencing depth would affect clonotype sharing among donors.

V lost 2 bases and J 1 base, leaving 13 bases between the germline ends. CDR3 length equals 16 residues. Germline V lookup: CDR1 SGHAT, CDR2 FQNNGV. Turning to this clone: Its target is unknown.

The source is a man younger than 35 in good health. The source material was naive CD4+ T cells sorted from blood. Subset of the sample: CD45RA+ positively selected. The rearrangement uses TRBV11-2 and TRBJ2-3, with D tentatively TRBD2 (6 bases). The CDR3 nucleotides are TGTGCCAGCAGCTTATCACAGTCGGGGGGCACAGATACGCAGTATTTT. Its translation is CASSLSQSGGTDTQYF.